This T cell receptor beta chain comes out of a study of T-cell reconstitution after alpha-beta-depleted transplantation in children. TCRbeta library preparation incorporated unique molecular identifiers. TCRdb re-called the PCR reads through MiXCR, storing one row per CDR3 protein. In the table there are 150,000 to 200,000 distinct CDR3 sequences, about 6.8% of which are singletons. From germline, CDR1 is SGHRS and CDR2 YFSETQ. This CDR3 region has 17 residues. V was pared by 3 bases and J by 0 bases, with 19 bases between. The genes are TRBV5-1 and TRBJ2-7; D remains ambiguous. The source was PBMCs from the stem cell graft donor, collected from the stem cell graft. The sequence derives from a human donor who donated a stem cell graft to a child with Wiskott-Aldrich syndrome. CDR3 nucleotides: TGCGCCAGCAGCTATTTCGGTAGAAGCCAAGGCTCCTACGAGCAGTACTTC. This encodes CASSYFGRSQGSYEQYF.